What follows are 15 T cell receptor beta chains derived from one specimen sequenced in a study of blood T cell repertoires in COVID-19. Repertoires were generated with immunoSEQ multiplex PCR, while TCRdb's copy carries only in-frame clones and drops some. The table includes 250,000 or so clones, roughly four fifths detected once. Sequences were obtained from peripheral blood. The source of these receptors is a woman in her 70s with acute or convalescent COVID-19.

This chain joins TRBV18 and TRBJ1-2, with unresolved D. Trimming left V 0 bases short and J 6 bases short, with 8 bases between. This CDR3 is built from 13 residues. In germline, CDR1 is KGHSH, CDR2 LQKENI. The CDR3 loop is CASSPPLRDGYTF. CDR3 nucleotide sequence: TGTGCCAGCTCACCACCTCTGAGGGATGGCTACACCTTC. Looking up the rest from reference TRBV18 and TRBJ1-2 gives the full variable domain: NAGVMQNPRHLVRRRGQEARLRCSPMKGHSHVYWYRQLPEEGLKFMVYLQKENIIDESGMPKERFSAEFPKEGPSILRIQQVVRGDSAAYFCASSPPLRDGYTFGSGTRLTVV.

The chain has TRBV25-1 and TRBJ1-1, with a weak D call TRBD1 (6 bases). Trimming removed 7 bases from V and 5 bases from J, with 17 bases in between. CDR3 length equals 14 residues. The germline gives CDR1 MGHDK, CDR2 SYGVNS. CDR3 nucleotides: TGTGCCAGCACCCCCCTCGGGGGGCGAACTGAAGCTTTCTTT. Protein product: CASTPLGGRTEAFF.

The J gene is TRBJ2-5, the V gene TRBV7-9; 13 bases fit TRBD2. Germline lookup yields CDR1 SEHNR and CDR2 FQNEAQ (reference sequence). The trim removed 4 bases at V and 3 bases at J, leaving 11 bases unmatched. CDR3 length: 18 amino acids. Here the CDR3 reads CASSSPGTSGGAKETQYF. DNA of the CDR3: TGTGCCAGCAGCTCCCCGGGAACTAGCGGGGGGGCCAAAGAGACCCAGTACTTC.

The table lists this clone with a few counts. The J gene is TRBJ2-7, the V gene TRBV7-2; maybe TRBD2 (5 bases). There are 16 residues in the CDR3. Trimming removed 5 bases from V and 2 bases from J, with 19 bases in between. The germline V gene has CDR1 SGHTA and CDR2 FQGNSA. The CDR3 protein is CASSPMGAAAPYEQYF. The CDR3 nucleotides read TGTGCCAGCAGCCCTATGGGAGCGGCTGCACCCTACGAGCAGTACTTC.

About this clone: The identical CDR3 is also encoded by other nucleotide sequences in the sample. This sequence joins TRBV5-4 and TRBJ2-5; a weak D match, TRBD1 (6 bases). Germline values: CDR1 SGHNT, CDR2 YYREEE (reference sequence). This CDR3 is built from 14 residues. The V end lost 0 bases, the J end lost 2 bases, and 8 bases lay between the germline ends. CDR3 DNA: TGTGCCAGCAGCTTGGGGACAGCACAAGAGACCCAGTACTTC. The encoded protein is CASSLGTAQETQYF. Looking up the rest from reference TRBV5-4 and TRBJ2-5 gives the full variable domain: ETGVTQSPTHLIKTRGQQVTLRCSSQSGHNTVSWYQQALGQGPQFIFQYYREEENGRGNFPPRFSGLQFPNYSSELNVNALELDDSALYLCASSLGTAQETQYFGPGTRLLVL.

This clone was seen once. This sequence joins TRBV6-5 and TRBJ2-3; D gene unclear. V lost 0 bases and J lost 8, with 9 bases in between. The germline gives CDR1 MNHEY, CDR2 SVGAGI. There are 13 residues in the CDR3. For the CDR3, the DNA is TGTGCCAGCAGTTACTCTCCCCTATTTACGCAGTATTTT. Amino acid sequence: CASSYSPLFTQYF.

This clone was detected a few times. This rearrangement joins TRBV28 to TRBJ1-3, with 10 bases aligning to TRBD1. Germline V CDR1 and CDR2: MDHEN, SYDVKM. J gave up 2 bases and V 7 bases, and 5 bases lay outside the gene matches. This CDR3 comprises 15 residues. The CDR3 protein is CASTPGQGTGNTIYF. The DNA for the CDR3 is TGTGCCAGCACCCCGGGACAGGGGACTGGAAACACCATATATTTT.

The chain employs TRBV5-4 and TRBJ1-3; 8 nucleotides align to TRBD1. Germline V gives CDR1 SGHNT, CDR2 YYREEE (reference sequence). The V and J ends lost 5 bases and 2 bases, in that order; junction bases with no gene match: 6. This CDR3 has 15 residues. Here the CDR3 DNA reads TGTGCCAGCAGAGTCCAGGGGGCGCCTGGAAACACCATATATTTT. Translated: CASRVQGAPGNTIYF.

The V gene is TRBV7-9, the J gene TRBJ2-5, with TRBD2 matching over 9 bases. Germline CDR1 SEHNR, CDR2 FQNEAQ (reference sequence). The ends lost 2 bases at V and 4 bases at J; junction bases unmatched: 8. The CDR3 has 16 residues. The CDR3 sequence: CASSLSGGGAGETQYF. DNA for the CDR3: TGTGCCAGCAGCTTATCCGGCGGGGGGGCCGGAGAGACCCAGTACTTC.

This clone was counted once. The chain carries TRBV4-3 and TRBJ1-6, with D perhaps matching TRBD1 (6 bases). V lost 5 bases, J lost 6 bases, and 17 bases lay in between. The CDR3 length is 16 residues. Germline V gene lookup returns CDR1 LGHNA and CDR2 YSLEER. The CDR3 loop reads CASSATPGHPNSPLHF. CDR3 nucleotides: TGCGCCAGCAGCGCAACACCGGGACACCCTAATTCACCCCTCCACTTT.

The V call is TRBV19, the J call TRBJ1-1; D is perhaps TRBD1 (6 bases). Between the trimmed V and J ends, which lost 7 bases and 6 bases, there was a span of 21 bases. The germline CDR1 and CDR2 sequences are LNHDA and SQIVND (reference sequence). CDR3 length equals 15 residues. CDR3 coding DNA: TGTGCCAGTACCCGATCGGACAGCCTTAGGGCTGAAGCTTTCTTT. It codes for CASTRSDSLRAEAFF. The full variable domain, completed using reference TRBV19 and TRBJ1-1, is DGGITQSPKYLFRKEGQNVTLSCEQNLNHDAMYWYRQDPGQGLRLIYYSQIVNDFQKGDIAEGYSVSREKKESFPLTVTSAQKNPTAFYLCASTRSDSLRAEAFFGQGTRLTVV.

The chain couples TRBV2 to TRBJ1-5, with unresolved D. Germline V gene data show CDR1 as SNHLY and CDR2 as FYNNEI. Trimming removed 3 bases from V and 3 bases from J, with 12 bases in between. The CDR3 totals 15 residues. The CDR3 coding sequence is TGTGCCAGCAGTGACTCCGGGAGGACCAATCAGCCCCAGCATTTT. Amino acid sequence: CASSDSGRTNQPQHF.

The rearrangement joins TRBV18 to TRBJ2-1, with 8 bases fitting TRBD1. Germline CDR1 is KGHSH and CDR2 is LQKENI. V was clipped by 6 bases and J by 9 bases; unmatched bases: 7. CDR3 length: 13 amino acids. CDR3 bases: TGTGCCAGCTCGGGACAGGTACGTGGTGAGCAGTTCTTC. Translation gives CASSGQVRGEQFF. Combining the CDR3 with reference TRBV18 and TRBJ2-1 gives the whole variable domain NAGVMQNPRHLVRRRGQEARLRCSPMKGHSHVYWYRQLPEEGLKFMVYLQKENIIDESGMPKERFSAEFPKEGPSILRIQQVVRGDSAAYFCASSGQVRGEQFFGPGTRLTVL.

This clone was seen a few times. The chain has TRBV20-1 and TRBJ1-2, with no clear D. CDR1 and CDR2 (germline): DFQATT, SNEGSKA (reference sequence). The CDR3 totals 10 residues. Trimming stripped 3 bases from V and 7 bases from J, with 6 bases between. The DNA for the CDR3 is TGCAGTGCTAGGGAGGGTGGCTACACCTTC. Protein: CSAREGGYTF.

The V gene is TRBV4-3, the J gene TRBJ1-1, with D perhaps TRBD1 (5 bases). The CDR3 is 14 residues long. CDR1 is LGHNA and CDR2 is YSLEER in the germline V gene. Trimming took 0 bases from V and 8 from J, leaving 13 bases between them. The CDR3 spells CASSQDAKGAEAFF. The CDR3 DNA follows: TGCGCCAGCAGCCAAGATGCTAAAGGGGCCGAAGCTTTCTTT.